Listed below are T cell receptor beta chains from one sample, sequenced in a study of blood T cell repertoires in COVID-19. Generated by immunoSEQ multiplex PCR, the TCRdb table keeps only in-frame clones and is missing some. The repertoire holds tens of thousands of clones, about 89% seen once, with roughly 8% in the top ten. The sample consisted of peripheral blood. These TCRs come from a man aged 45-65 years with active COVID-19. CDR3s include the opening cysteine and the closing phenylalanine or tryptophan.

j_gene: TRBJ1-1; v_gene: TRBV3-1/TRBV3-2; len: 15; CDR3aa: CASSPGQVLNTEAFF
j_gene: TRBJ1-3; v_gene: TRBV7-3; len: 16; CDR3aa: CASSLTPASSGNTIYF
j_gene: TRBJ2-7; v_gene: TRBV28; len: 13; CDR3aa: CASSPTGNYEQYF
j_gene: TRBJ2-1; v_gene: TRBV7-9; len: 15; CDR3aa: CASTTGGSSYNEQFF
j_gene: TRBJ2-7; v_gene: TRBV4-2; len: 16; CDR3aa: CASSRGLAGETYEQYF
j_gene: TRBJ1-1; v_gene: TRBV7-9; len: 16; CDR3aa: CASSPGGLVGSTEAFF
j_gene: TRBJ2-3; v_gene: TRBV28; len: 12; CDR3aa: CASSLLTDTQYF
j_gene: TRBJ2-3; v_gene: TRBV4-2; len: 15; CDR3aa: CASSQDRKAADTQYF
j_gene: TRBJ2-7; v_gene: TRBV7-9; len: 16; CDR3aa: CASSLWGQENSYEQYF
j_gene: TRBJ1-5; v_gene: TRBV2; len: 13; CDR3aa: CASSDEGGQPQHF
j_gene: TRBJ2-1; v_gene: TRBV2; len: 15; CDR3aa: CASRASSGGAGEQFF
j_gene: TRBJ2-7; v_gene: TRBV9; len: 14; CDR3aa: CASSSGQGPSEQYF
j_gene: TRBJ2-7; v_gene: TRBV5-1; len: 13; CDR3aa: CASSLGEGYEQYF
j_gene: TRBJ2-2; v_gene: TRBV6-1; len: 14; CDR3aa: CASSEASGLGELFF
j_gene: TRBJ2-2; v_gene: TRBV9; len: 17; CDR3aa: CASSGISTGVGAGELFF
j_gene: TRBJ2-3; v_gene: TRBV5-1; len: 16; CDR3aa: CASITGTSGSTDTQYF
j_gene: TRBJ2-2; v_gene: TRBV3-1/TRBV3-2; len: 17; CDR3aa: CASSKYRDRGKTGELFF
j_gene: TRBJ2-7; v_gene: TRBV27; len: 14; CDR3aa: CASSFVSGDYEQYF
j_gene: TRBJ2-1; v_gene: TRBV5-1; len: 14; CDR3aa: CASSGGTGGNEQFF
j_gene: TRBJ2-2; v_gene: TRBV18; len: 15; CDR3aa: CASHHDRGNTGELFF
j_gene: TRBJ2-1; v_gene: TRBV10-3; len: 13; CDR3aa: CATREEARNEQFF
j_gene: TRBJ2-7; v_gene: TRBV7-3; len: 11; CDR3aa: CASSPTYEQYF
j_gene: TRBJ1-5; v_gene: TRBV27; len: 13; CDR3aa: CASSATGYQPQHF
j_gene: TRBJ1-2; v_gene: TRBV18; len: 14; CDR3aa: CASSPGQGTYGYTF
j_gene: TRBJ1-1; v_gene: TRBV19; len: 15; CDR3aa: CASSKQGPMNTEAFF
j_gene: TRBJ2-1; v_gene: TRBV5-5; len: 16; CDR3aa: CASSTDVTGTYNEQFF
j_gene: TRBJ2-1; v_gene: TRBV5-4; len: 15; CDR3aa: CASSGGDGTYNEQFF
j_gene: TRBJ2-1; v_gene: TRBV3-1/TRBV3-2; len: 17; CDR3aa: CASSQGTGTGPYNEQFF
j_gene: TRBJ1-5; v_gene: TRBV5-1; len: 15; CDR3aa: CASSLEGTGHQPQHF
j_gene: TRBJ2-1; v_gene: TRBV24-1; len: 16; CDR3aa: CATSDSDRTSGRNQFF
j_gene: TRBJ1-1; v_gene: TRBV7-9; len: 15; CDR3aa: CASSLNLYGNTEAFF
j_gene: TRBJ2-5; v_gene: TRBV7-2; len: 16; CDR3aa: CASSILAGAPRETQYF
j_gene: TRBJ2-5; v_gene: TRBV28; len: 13; CDR3aa: CASSRVGQETQYF
j_gene: TRBJ2-1; v_gene: TRBV19; len: 12; CDR3aa: CASSMRHTEQFF
j_gene: TRBJ2-1; v_gene: TRBV5-1; len: 19; CDR3aa: CASSLTTSGGLGSYNEQFF
j_gene: TRBJ2-1; v_gene: TRBV19; len: 14; CDR3aa: CASRLAGVSNEQFF
j_gene: TRBJ1-2; v_gene: TRBV4-3; len: 14; CDR3aa: CASSQDKAGRVSTF
j_gene: TRBJ1-2; v_gene: TRBV25-1; len: 14; CDR3aa: CASSESGRGNGYTF
j_gene: TRBJ1-2; v_gene: TRBV14; len: 13; CDR3aa: CASSHSRGNGYTF
j_gene: TRBJ1-6; v_gene: TRBV5-1; len: 14; CDR3aa: CASSRDRSNSPLHF
j_gene: TRBJ1-1; v_gene: TRBV7-2; len: 15; CDR3aa: CASSFDTGRVTEAFF
j_gene: TRBJ2-3; v_gene: TRBV5-1; len: 16; CDR3aa: CASSLGVSLYTDTQYF
j_gene: TRBJ1-5; v_gene: TRBV5-1; len: 13; CDR3aa: CASSFDGNQPQHF
j_gene: TRBJ2-7; v_gene: TRBV11-1; len: 13; CDR3aa: CASSFEGSYEQYF
j_gene: TRBJ1-2; v_gene: TRBV24-1; len: 16; CDR3aa: CATSDFGTGGGNGYTF
j_gene: TRBJ1-1; v_gene: TRBV19; len: 16; CDR3aa: CASSMGPREVGPEAFF
j_gene: TRBJ1-2; v_gene: TRBV29-1; len: 12; CDR3aa: CSVVEGTHGYTF
j_gene: TRBJ2-6; v_gene: TRBV5-1; len: 15; CDR3aa: CASSLQGIGANVLTF
j_gene: TRBJ2-5; v_gene: TRBV7-9; len: 14; CDR3aa: CASSDVAGRETQYF
j_gene: TRBJ2-5; v_gene: TRBV11-3; len: 13; CDR3aa: CASSSVQGGTQYF
j_gene: TRBJ1-5; v_gene: TRBV28; len: 15; CDR3aa: CASSLSGGAAQPQHF
j_gene: TRBJ2-7; v_gene: TRBV6-5; len: 12; CDR3aa: CASASASYEQYF
j_gene: TRBJ2-7; v_gene: TRBV28; len: 13; CDR3aa: CASSAGGGYEQYF
j_gene: TRBJ2-7; v_gene: TRBV6-5; len: 13; CDR3aa: CASSYQQGYEQYF
j_gene: TRBJ1-1; v_gene: TRBV1; len: 17; CDR3aa: CTSSQVNLRTENTEAFF
j_gene: TRBJ1-1; v_gene: TRBV7-9; len: 17; CDR3aa: CASSFSPGTEFNTEAFF
j_gene: TRBJ2-1; v_gene: TRBV27; len: 14; CDR3aa: CASSTSSGFDEQFF